A selection of T cell receptor beta chains follows, all from one sample in a study of shared clonotypes between healthy human individuals. Generated by immunoSEQ multiplex PCR, the TCRdb table keeps only in-frame clones and is missing some. Among 450,000 to 550,000 clones, more than 65% were seen once, and the ten largest hold about an eighth. Sequenced input: PBMCs. These receptors were obtained from a middle-aged woman in good health. Some clones in this sample may be carry-over from other donors' samples. Both conserved end residues are part of each CDR3. D genes are given only for firm matches. A clone size is listed for some rows: how often the clone was seen (once, few, many), or a class if it is expanded.

DNA	CDR3	size	J	D	V
TGTGCCAGCAGTCCAAGGGAATTCCTTCAAGAGCAGTACTTC	CASSPREFLQEQYF	NA	TRBJ2-7	NA	TRBV6-1
TGTGCCAGCAGCTTAAGGGGGATCGCAGATACGCAGTATTTT	CASSLRGIADTQYF	NA	TRBJ2-3	NA	TRBV7-3
TGTGCCAGCACCACCACCACAGGACAGACTTCTCAAGAGACCCAGTACTTC	CASTTTTGQTSQETQYF	NA	TRBJ2-5	NA	TRBV21-1
TGTGCCACCCGAGTGGGCCCCGGACAGGGGGGATACGAGCAGTACTTC	CATRVGPGQGGYEQYF	NA	TRBJ2-7	TRBD1	TRBV10-3
TGTGCCAGCAGCTTAGCTCCTGGCGGGAGCACAGATACGCAGTATTTT	CASSLAPGGSTDTQYF	NA	TRBJ2-3	NA	TRBV7-2
TGTGCCAGCAGCTCCAACAGGGGCTCTAACTATGGCTACACCTTC	CASSSNRGSNYGYTF	NA	TRBJ1-2	TRBD1	TRBV11-2
TGTGCCAGCAGTTTATCTAGGGGCCGGACTGAAGCTTTCTTT	CASSLSRGRTEAFF	once	TRBJ1-1	NA	TRBV27
TGTGCCAGCAGCCACACGGACAGGGGGAGATACGAGCAGTACTTC	CASSHTDRGRYEQYF	NA	TRBJ2-7	TRBD1	TRBV11-1
TGTGCCAGCAGTATGCCCACACCCAATGAGCAGTTCTTC	CASSMPTPNEQFF	NA	TRBJ2-1	NA	TRBV6-5
TGTGCCAGCAGCCTGGGGACAGTCTATGGCTACACCTTC	CASSLGTVYGYTF	NA	TRBJ1-2	TRBD1	TRBV28
TGTGCCAGCAGCCCTAGACAGGGTATTGACACCGGGGAGCTGTTTTTT	CASSPRQGIDTGELFF	NA	TRBJ2-2	TRBD1	TRBV9
TGTGCCAGCAGTCGCCTCGGAGAAGAGACCCAGTACTTC	CASSRLGEETQYF	NA	TRBJ2-5	NA	TRBV6-6
TGCGCCAGCAGCTTGGCCGGAGCGGGAGTAAGTAATGAGCAGTTCTTC	CASSLAGAGVSNEQFF	NA	TRBJ2-1	TRBD2	TRBV5-1
TGCAGCGTTGAAGACCGCCTGAACACTGAAGCTTTCTTT	CSVEDRLNTEAFF	few	TRBJ1-1	NA	TRBV29-1
TGTGCCAGCAGCTTAGGAGGGGCAGATACGCAGTATTTT	CASSLGGADTQYF	NA	TRBJ2-3	NA	TRBV7-9
TGTGCCATAGGGACAGGGGGAGAGACCCAGTACTTC	CAIGTGGETQYF	NA	TRBJ2-5	TRBD1	TRBV10-3
TGTGCCACCACATATGGGGGGAGAAGGACTGAAGCTTTCTTT	CATTYGGRRTEAFF	NA	TRBJ1-1	NA	TRBV19
TGTGCCAGCAGCTTACCTGGCTCCTACGAGCAGTACTTC	CASSLPGSYEQYF	NA	TRBJ2-7	NA	TRBV7-9
TGCAGCGTTGTCCTCGGTCCTGAAGCTTTCTTT	CSVVLGPEAFF	few	TRBJ1-1	NA	TRBV29-1
TGCGCCAGCAGCTTGGTGGGGGTTGTTGGAACTGAAGCTTTCTTT	CASSLVGVVGTEAFF	NA	TRBJ1-1	NA	TRBV5-1
TGCAGTGCTGAACACTCCTACGAGCAGTACTTC	CSAEHSYEQYF	NA	TRBJ2-7	NA	TRBV20-1
TGCGCCAGCAGTGGACTAGCGGGAATTGCCGAGCAGTACTTC	CASSGLAGIAEQYF	once	TRBJ2-7	TRBD2	TRBV10-2
TGTGCCTGGAGTGTAGCACAGGGGGATTATGGCTACACCTTC	CAWSVAQGDYGYTF	NA	TRBJ1-2	TRBD1	TRBV30
TGTGCCAGTAGCCTCTTTGGGCAGACAAACACTGAAGCTTTCTTT	CASSLFGQTNTEAFF	NA	TRBJ1-1	NA	TRBV19
TGTGCCAGTAGGCCTCTAGGACAGGGGGTTAGTAATGAGCAGTTCTTC	CASRPLGQGVSNEQFF	many	TRBJ2-1	TRBD1	TRBV19
TGTGCCAGCAGCCCGACTCGACGGTCCTACGAGCAGTACTTC	CASSPTRRSYEQYF	NA	TRBJ2-7	NA	TRBV6-5
TGTGCCAGCAGCCAAGATCTTAATCAGCCCCAGCATTTT	CASSQDLNQPQHF	NA	TRBJ1-5	NA	TRBV4-2
TGTGCCAGCAGCTTAGATTCGCTAGCGGCCCCCTCCTACGAGCAGTACTTC	CASSLDSLAAPSYEQYF	NA	TRBJ2-7	TRBD2	TRBV7-2
TGTGCCAGCAGCTTAGCCAATCAGCCCCAGCATTTT	CASSLANQPQHF	few	TRBJ1-5	NA	TRBV7-9
TGCGCCAGCAGAGACGGCGGCACTAGCGGGAGTATGGAGACCCAGTACTTC	CASRDGGTSGSMETQYF	NA	TRBJ2-5	TRBD2	TRBV5-1
TGTGCCAGCAGTCGACGTCCAACTAGCGGGATGGGCAATGAGCAGTTCTTC	CASSRRPTSGMGNEQFF	NA	TRBJ2-1	TRBD2	TRBV2
TGTGCCAGCAGTCCCCTGGTCCTTTCACCCCTCCACTTT	CASSPLVLSPLHF	NA	TRBJ1-6	NA	TRBV28
TGTGCCACCAGCAGAGGGGGGGTTGCTAATGAAAAACTGTTTTTT	CATSRGGVANEKLFF	NA	TRBJ1-4	NA	TRBV15
TGTGCCAGCAGCCCGTGGGACAGGGATTTGGTCGAGCAGTACTTC	CASSPWDRDLVEQYF	NA	TRBJ2-7	TRBD1	TRBV5-4
TGTGCCAGCAGCCGCACAGGGGGCATGGACACTGAAGCTTTCTTT	CASSRTGGMDTEAFF	few	TRBJ1-1	TRBD1	TRBV14
TGTGCCAGCAGTTCCGGGACTACATTCGATACGCAGTATTTT	CASSSGTTFDTQYF	NA	TRBJ2-3	TRBD2	TRBV28
TGTGCCACCAGCGGGGACAGAAGCAACTATGGCTACACCTTC	CATSGDRSNYGYTF	once	TRBJ1-2	TRBD1	TRBV15
TGTGCCAGCAGCTCCATCCTTACAGGGTCCTACAATGAGCAGTTCTTC	CASSSILTGSYNEQFF	NA	TRBJ2-1	NA	TRBV11-2
TGCGCCAGCAGCCTGGAGAGGCTAGCGGGAGGGAATGAGCAGTTCTTC	CASSLERLAGGNEQFF	NA	TRBJ2-1	TRBD2	TRBV4-1
TGCGCCAGCAGCTTAGACAGGGGGCGAGACACTGAAGCTTTCTTT	CASSLDRGRDTEAFF	NA	TRBJ1-1	TRBD1	TRBV5-1
TGTGCCAGCAGCTTCTCAGGGCAAGAGACCCAGTACTTC	CASSFSGQETQYF	NA	TRBJ2-5	NA	TRBV7-2